The sequence of this TCR beta chain was determined in a study of CD8+ T cells in alopecia areata. Turning to the study itself: In an open-label trial, patients got 5 to 10 mg tofacitinib twice daily. Study-wide points: The study found TCR sharing across patients less clear than in mice, possibly for HLA reasons. Higher clonality was seen in lesional scalp than in normal scalp, especially in alopecia totalis/universalis.

Lesional scalp punch biopsies and peripheral blood came from alopecia areata patients. With 5 bases clipped from V and 6 bases from J, the junction kept 9 bases outside the gene matches. The germline CDR1 and CDR2 sequences are MDHEN and SYDVKM. This CDR3 region has 15 residues. Extracted RNA was reverse transcribed into cDNA, the sequencing template. Profiling relied on immunoSEQ multiplex PCR, and the TCRdb table lists in-frame clones only, not all of them. The data show 12,000 or so clones, about three fifths seen once. This clone came up a few times. What it binds is not known. The material sequenced was skin. This receptor was obtained from a human donor with alopecia areata. The chain is built from TRBV28 and TRBJ1-4; 7 bases agree with TRBD1. CDR3: CASSLYRGWDEKLFF. CDR3 bases: TGTGCCAGCAGTCTCTACAGGGGATGGGATGAAAAACTGTTTTTT.